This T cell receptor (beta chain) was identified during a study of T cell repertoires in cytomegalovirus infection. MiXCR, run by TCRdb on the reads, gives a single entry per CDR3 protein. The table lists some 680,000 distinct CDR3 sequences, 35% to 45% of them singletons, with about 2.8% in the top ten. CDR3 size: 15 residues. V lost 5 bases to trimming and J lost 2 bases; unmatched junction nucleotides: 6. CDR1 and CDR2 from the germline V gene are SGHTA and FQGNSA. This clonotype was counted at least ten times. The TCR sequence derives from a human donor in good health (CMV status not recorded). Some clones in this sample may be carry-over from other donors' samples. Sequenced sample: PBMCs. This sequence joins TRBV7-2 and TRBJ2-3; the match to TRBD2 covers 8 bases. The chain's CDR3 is CASSRSGGVTDTQYF. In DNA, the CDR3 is TGTGCCAGCAGCCGGAGCGGGGGAGTCACAGATACGCAGTATTTT.